This TCR beta chain was captured in a study of OX40 agonist ivuxolimab in advanced cancers. Study details: The dose of intravenous ivuxolimab that patients received every 2 weeks ranged from 0.01 to 10 mg/kg.

Individuals having autoimmune disease history or systemic immunosuppression were not enrolled. Samples of blood were obtained at baseline, on cycle 4 day 1, and on cycle 7 day 1. In regard to this clone: Its target is not known.

TCRdb's copy holds only in-frame clones and misses some; the assay was immunoSEQ multiplex PCR. Found here are tens of thousands of clones, 65% to 80% of them singletons; the top ten hold roughly 18%. Trimming took 3 bases from V and 2 from J, leaving 14 bases between them. Germline loops: CDR1 SGHNT, CDR2 YYREEE (reference sequence). The CDR3 contains 15 residues. The study's findings and limits: There was clonal expansion of CD4+ and CD8+ blood T cells by week 6 at 0.1 to 3.0 mg/kg.

The sample here was CD4+ or CD8+ T cells sorted from blood, taken in a trial of the OX40 agonist ivuxolimab. This TCR was sampled from an adult with an advanced solid tumor such as melanoma, head and neck, liver or kidney cancer. This rearrangement joins TRBV5-4 to TRBJ2-5; TRBD2 might be the D (6 bases). The CDR3 DNA sequence: TGTGCCAGCAGCTCCTCGGGAGCGGGTCAAGAGACCCAGTACTTC. Protein sequence: CASSSSGAGQETQYF.